This T cell receptor beta chain was obtained from a study of Ad26.COV2.S vaccination and SARS-CoV-2 variants. As for the study in general: Ad26.COV2.S given intramuscularly, once or twice 56 days apart. Study-wide findings and caveats: Estimates derived from TCR breadth and depth analyses may have underestimated total T cell responses.

This clone has a single count. Its target is unknown. The treatment was: some 20 received Ad26.COV2.S at low or high dose, single or two shots; 5 received placebo; per-sample allocation not given. Samples came from day 63 after the first vaccine or placebo injection. This person who donated was an adult of 18-55 years in Boston. Participants' vaccine, an Ad26 vector, delivered Wuhan-strain SARS-CoV-2 spike. Using immunoSEQ multiplex PCR, the repertoire was profiled, and TCRdb retains in-frame clones only, with some absent. The sample records roughly 450,000 clones, roughly 90% being singletons. The receptor was derived from a person aged 18-65 years who received the Ad26.COV2.S COVID-19 vaccine or a placebo. Sequences were derived from peripheral blood, sampled in a trial of Ad26.COV2.S vaccine versus placebo.

This chain's CDR3 is CASSLAEDTQYF. In nucleotides, the CDR3 is TGTGCCAGCAGCTTGGCCGAGGATACGCAGTATTTT. This chain links TRBV5-4 with TRBJ2-3, with D unclear. Germline values: CDR1 SGHNT, CDR2 YYREEE (reference sequence). Trimming removed 0 bases at V and 6 bases at J, with 5 bases between. This CDR3 is built from 12 residues.